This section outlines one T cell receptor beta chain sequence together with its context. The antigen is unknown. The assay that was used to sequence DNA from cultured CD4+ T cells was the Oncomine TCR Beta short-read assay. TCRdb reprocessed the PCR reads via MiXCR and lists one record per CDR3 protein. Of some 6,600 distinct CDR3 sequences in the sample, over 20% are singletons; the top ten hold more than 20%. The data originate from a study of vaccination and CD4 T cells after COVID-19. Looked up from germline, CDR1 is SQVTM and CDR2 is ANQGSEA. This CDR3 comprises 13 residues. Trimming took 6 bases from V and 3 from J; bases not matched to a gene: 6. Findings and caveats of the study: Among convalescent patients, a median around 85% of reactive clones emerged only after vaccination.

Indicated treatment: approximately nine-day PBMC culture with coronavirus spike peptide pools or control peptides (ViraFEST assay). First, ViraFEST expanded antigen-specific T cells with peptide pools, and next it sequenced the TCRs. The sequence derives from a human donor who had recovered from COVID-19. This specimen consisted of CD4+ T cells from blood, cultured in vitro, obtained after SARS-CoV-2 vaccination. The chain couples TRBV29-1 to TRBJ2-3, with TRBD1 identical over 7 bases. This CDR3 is CSVRRDRTDTQYF. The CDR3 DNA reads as TGCAGCGTCCGCCGGGACAGAACAGATACGCAGTATTTT.